These 14 T cell receptor beta chains came from one sample sequenced in a study of cytomegalovirus exposure and HLA in healthy donors. The PCR made use of 60 Vbeta and 13 Jbeta primers. Sequenced by immunoSEQ multiplex PCR; TCRdb stores in-frame clones only, minus some. This sample has roughly 67,000 clones, with approximately 81% found just once. Sequencing was performed on PBMCs. The receptors shown here come from a woman younger than 45 in good health and CMV-seronegative.

V usage is TRBV18 and J usage is TRBJ2-7; possible D gene TRBD1, 6 bases. The germline CDR1 and CDR2 sequences are KGHSH and LQKENI. V shed 2 bases and J shed 2 bases, with 10 bases lying between them. The CDR3 covers 14 residues. The CDR3 DNA is TGTGCCAGCTCACCAACAGGGTCCACCTACGAGCAGTACTTC. Protein product: CASSPTGSTYEQYF.

The chain couples TRBV7-6 to TRBJ1-4; maybe TRBD1 (5 bases). The CDR3 has 15 residues. Deletions cut 2 bases from V and 6 bases from J, with 13 bases between. The germline V gene encodes CDR1 SGHVS and CDR2 FNYEAQ. CDR3 sequence: CASSLPRGEDEKLFF. Here the CDR3 DNA reads TGTGCCAGCAGCTTACCAAGGGGTGAGGATGAAAAACTGTTTTTT.

This chain connects TRBV5-4 to TRBJ1-2, with 8 bases that match TRBD1. The CDR3 spans 13 residues. The trim removed 2 bases at V and 4 bases at J, leaving 1 base unmatched. From germline, CDR1 is SGHNT and CDR2 YYREEE (reference sequence). CDR3: CASSFDRGYGYTF. CDR3 sequence (DNA): TGTGCCAGCAGCTTCGACAGGGGCTATGGCTACACCTTC.

This chain uses TRBV9 with TRBJ1-5, with 9 bases matching TRBD1. CDR1 and CDR2 (germline): SGDLS, YYNGEE. The CDR3 contains 18 residues. V dropped 3 bases and J dropped 0; count of bases not matched to a gene: 10. The CDR3 nucleotides are TGTGCCAGCAGCGATGATCCGGGACAGGGATATAGCAATCAGCCCCAGCATTTT. Translating it yields CASSDDPGQGYSNQPQHF. Full variable domain (missing parts from reference TRBV9 and TRBJ1-5): DSGVTQTPKHLITATGQRVTLRCSPRSGDLSVYWYQQSLDQGLQFLIQYYNGEERAKGNILERFSAQQFPDLHSELNLSSLELGDSALYFCASSDDPGQGYSNQPQHFGDGTRLSIL.

This clone was observed a handful of times. The chain is built from TRBV7-2 and TRBJ1-5, with unresolved D. Germline-derived CDR1 and CDR2 are SGHTA and FQGNSA. This CDR3 is 15 amino acids long. V lost 0 bases and J 2 bases, leaving 8 bases between the germline ends. CDR3: CASSLAGRGNQPQHF. The CDR3 DNA sequence: TGTGCCAGCAGCTTAGCGGGGAGGGGCAATCAGCCCCAGCATTTT.

The rearrangement joins TRBV6-5 to TRBJ1-6; 7 nucleotides align to TRBD1. V shed 2 bases and J 6 bases; nucleotides not matched to a gene: 7. Looked up from germline, CDR1 is MNHEY and CDR2 is SVGAGI. This CDR3 comprises 16 residues. The CDR3 spells CASSYPTGTANSPLHF. CDR3 DNA: TGTGCCAGCAGTTACCCGACAGGGACAGCTAATTCACCCCTCCACTTT.

The rearrangement joins TRBV19 to TRBJ2-2; 11 bases line up with TRBD1. CDR1 is LNHDA, CDR2 SQIVND, per germline (reference sequence). Germline trimming cut 7 bases from V and 1 base from J; bases unmatched to any gene: 11. The CDR3 is 18 residues long. The CDR3 nucleotides read TGTGCCAGTACCACACCGGACAGGGGGCGGGTGAACACCGGGGAGCTGTTTTTT. It specifies CASTTPDRGRVNTGELFF.

This chain joins TRBV28 and TRBJ1-2; 8 bases are a match to TRBD1. The germline CDR1 and CDR2 sequences are MDHEN and SYDVKM. Trimming cost V 5 bases and J 4 bases; bases outside gene matches: 9. The CDR3 sequence is 15 residues long. The CDR3 coding sequence is TGTGCCAGCAGTACCCGGACAGGGTTCTTCTATGGCTACACCTTC. Translated, it gives CASSTRTGFFYGYTF.

This chain links TRBV7-6 with TRBJ1-4, with D perhaps matching TRBD1 (5 bases). The CDR3 spans 15 residues. Germline loops: CDR1 SGHVS, CDR2 FNYEAQ. V was cut by 1 base and J by 3 bases, with 9 bases left in between. In DNA, the CDR3 is TGTGCCAGCAGCTTAGGCCCAGGGTCTAATGAAAAACTGTTTTTT. It yields the protein CASSLGPGSNEKLFF.

This chain uses TRBV11-2 with TRBJ2-7, with D tentatively TRBD1 (6 bases). The CDR3 runs to 13 residues. Germline loops: CDR1 SGHAT, CDR2 FQNNGV. The V gene lost 6 bases and the J gene lost 3 bases, with 12 bases spanning the gap. Written as DNA, the CDR3 is TGTGCCAGCAGTTCTCACAGGGTCTACGAGCAGTACTTC. This gives the protein CASSSHRVYEQYF.

This clone was found a few times. The chain couples TRBV12-2 to TRBJ2-7; TRBD1, as called in the table, went unchecked against the DNA. TRBV12-2 constitutes a pseudogene. The CDR3 length is 17 residues. CDR3 sequence reads: CASRSRSGTGLPYEQYF. DNA of the CDR3: TGTGCAAGTCGCTCAAGATCCGGGACAGGGTTGCCCTACGAGCAGTACTTC.

This chain joins TRBV9 and TRBJ2-2, with TRBD2 matching 9 bases. CDR3 length: 15 amino acids. Trimming at V came to 3 bases and at J to 7 bases, leaving 7 bases not matched to a gene. The germline V gene has CDR1 SGDLS and CDR2 YYNGEE. Here the CDR3 reads CASSGWVAGDGELFF. As DNA, the CDR3 is TGTGCCAGCAGCGGCTGGGTAGCGGGGGACGGGGAGCTGTTTTTT.

V usage is TRBV28 and J usage is TRBJ1-5, with 7 bases lining up with TRBD1. This CDR3 has 17 residues. The V gene end was trimmed by 4 bases and the J gene end by 5 bases; junction bases not matched to a gene: 14. Germline CDR1 reads MDHEN; CDR2 reads SYDVKM. The CDR3 DNA follows: TGTGCCAGCAGTTCCTACCCCAGTACAGGGGTGGATCAGCCCCAGCATTTT. Residues: CASSSYPSTGVDQPQHF.

The gene calls are TRBV28 and TRBJ2-3; the D gene is possibly TRBD2 (5 bases). V was pared by 3 bases and J by 0 bases, with 7 bases between. This CDR3 region has 14 residues. Germline V CDR1 and CDR2: MDHEN, SYDVKM. The CDR3 region has the DNA TGTGCCAGCAGTTTCGAGGGAAGCACAGATACGCAGTATTTT. Amino acid sequence: CASSFEGSTDTQYF.